This T cell receptor (beta chain) comes out of a study of blood T cell repertoires in COVID-19. For the study at large: COVID-19 samples collected from the United States, Italy and Spain covered acute and convalescent phases. The cDNA or gDNA used as material had been derived from T cells, B-cell-depleted T cells, or PBMCs.

Measured with immunoSEQ multiplex PCR; TCRdb has only the in-frame clones, and not every one. There are 250,000 or so clones in the sample; 90% to 95% occur only once, and more than 1% lies in the top ten. Participants had their cohort set by participant-reported clinical history. CDR1 SGHVS and CDR2 FQNEAQ come from the germline V gene. The CDR3 loop spans 15 amino acids. V was pared by 4 bases and J by 5 bases, with 18 bases between. The sequenced sample consisted of PBMCs or T cells enriched from blood (not recorded which). The clonotype was recovered from a human donor in a cohort exposed to, infected with or recovered from COVID-19 (not recorded which). The donor label of this sample is uncertain. The chain couples TRBV7-8 to TRBJ2-7; weak D call: TRBD1 (6 bases). The CDR3 nucleotides are TGTGCCAGCAGCTCCCAGGGGATTCCTAATAACGAGCAGTACTTC. Translating it yields CASSSQGIPNNEQYF.